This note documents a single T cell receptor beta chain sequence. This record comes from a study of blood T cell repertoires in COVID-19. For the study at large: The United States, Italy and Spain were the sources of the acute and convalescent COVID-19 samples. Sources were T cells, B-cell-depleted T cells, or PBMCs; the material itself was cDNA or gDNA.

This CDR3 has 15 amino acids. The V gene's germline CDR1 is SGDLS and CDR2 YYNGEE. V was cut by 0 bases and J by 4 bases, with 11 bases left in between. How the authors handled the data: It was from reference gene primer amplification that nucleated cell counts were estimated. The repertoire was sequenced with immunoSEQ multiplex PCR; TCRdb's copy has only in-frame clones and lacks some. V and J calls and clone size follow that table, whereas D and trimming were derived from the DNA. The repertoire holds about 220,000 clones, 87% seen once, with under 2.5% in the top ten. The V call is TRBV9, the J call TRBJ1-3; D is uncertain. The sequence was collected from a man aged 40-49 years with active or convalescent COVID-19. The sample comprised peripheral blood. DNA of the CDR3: TGTGCCAGCAGCGTAGGAGGGTCGAGGGGAAACACCATATATTTT. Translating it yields CASSVGGSRGNTIYF.